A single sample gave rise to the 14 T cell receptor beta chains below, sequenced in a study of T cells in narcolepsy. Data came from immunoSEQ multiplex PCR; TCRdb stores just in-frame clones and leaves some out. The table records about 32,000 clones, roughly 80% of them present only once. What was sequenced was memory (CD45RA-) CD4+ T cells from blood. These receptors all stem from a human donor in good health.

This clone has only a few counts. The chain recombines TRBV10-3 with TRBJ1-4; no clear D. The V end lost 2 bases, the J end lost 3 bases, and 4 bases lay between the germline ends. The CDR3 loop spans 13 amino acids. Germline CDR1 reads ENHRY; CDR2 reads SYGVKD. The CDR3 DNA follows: TGTGCCATCAGTGAGAGAGCTAATGAAAAACTGTTTTTT. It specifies CAISERANEKLFF.

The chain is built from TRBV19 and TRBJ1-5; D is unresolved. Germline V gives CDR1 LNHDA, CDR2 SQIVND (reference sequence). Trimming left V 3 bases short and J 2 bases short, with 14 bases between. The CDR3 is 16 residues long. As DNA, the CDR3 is TGTGCCAGTAGTATGAGGTCACCCCACGGCAATCAGCCCCAGCATTTT. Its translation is CASSMRSPHGNQPQHF.

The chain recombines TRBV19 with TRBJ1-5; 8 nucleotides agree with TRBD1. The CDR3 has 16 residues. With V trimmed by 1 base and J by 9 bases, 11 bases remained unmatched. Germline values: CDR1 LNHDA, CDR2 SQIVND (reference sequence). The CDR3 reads CASSIAVGTGAGPQHF. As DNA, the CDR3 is TGTGCCAGTAGTATAGCGGTCGGGACAGGAGCCGGGCCCCAGCATTTT.

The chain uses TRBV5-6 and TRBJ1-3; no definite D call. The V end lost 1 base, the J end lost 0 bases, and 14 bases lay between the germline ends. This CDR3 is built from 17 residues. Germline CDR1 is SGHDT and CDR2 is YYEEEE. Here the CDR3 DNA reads TGTGCCAGCAGCTTGTATCGGTCCACCCTCTCTGGAAACACCATATATTTT. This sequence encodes CASSLYRSTLSGNTIYF. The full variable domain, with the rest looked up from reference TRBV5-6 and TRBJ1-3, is DAGVTQSPTHLIKTRGQQVTLRCSPKSGHDTVSWYQQALGQGPQFIFQYYEEEERQRGNFPDRFSGHQFPNYSSELNVNALLLGDSALYLCASSLYRSTLSGNTIYFGEGSWLTVV.

The DNA of the CDR3 is TGCGCCAGCAGCTTGGGAGGGCAAACTAATGAAAAACTGTTTTTT. It encodes CASSLGGQTNEKLFF. The chain links TRBV5-1 to TRBJ1-4; D is uncertain. This CDR3 is 15 amino acids long. Trimming took 0 bases from V and 1 from J, leaving 7 bases between them. Germline lookup yields CDR1 SGHRS and CDR2 YFSETQ.

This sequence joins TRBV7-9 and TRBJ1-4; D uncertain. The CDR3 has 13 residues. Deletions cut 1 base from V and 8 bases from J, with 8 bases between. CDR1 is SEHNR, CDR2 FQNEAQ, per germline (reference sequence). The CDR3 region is CASSLGVREKLFF. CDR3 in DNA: TGTGCCAGCAGCTTAGGGGTTCGGGAAAAACTGTTTTTT.

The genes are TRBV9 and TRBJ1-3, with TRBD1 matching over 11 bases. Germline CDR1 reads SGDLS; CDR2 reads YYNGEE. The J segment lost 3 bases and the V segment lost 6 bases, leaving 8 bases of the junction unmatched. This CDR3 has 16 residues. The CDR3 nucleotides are TGTGCCAGCACCCGGGACAGGGGGGGTTTTGGAAACACCATATATTTT. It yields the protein CASTRDRGGFGNTIYF.

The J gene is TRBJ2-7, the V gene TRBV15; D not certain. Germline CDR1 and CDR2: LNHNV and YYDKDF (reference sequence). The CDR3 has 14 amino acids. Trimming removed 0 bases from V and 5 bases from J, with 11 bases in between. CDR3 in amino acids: CATSRDFGFDEQYV. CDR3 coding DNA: TGTGCCACCAGCAGAGATTTCGGGTTTGACGAGCAGTACGTC.

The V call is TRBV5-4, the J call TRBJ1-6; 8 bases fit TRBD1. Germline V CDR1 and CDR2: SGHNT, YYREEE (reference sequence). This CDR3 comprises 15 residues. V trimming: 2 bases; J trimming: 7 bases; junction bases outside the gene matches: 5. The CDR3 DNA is TGTGCCAGCAGCTTTGGGGGACAGGACAATTCACCCCTCCACTTT. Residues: CASSFGGQDNSPLHF.

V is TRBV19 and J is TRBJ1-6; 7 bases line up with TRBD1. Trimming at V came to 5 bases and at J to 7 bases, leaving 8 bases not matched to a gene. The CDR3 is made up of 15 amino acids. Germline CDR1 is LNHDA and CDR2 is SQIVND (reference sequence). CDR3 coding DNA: TGTGCCAGTAGTGAGTCGACAGGGAGCAATTCACCCCTCCACTTT. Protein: CASSESTGSNSPLHF.

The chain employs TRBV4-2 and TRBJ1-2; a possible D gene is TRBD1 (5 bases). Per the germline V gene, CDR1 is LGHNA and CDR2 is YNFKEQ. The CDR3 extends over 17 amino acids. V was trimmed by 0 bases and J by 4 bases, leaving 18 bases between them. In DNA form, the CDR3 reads TGTGCCAGCAGCCAAGATCCTTCTGGCAGGGCAGTCTATGGCTACACCTTC. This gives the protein CASSQDPSGRAVYGYTF.

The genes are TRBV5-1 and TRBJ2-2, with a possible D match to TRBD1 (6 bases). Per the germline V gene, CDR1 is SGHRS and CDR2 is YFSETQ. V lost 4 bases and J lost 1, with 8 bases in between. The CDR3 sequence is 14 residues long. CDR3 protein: CASSLTGNTGELFF. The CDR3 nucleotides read TGCGCCAGCAGCCTGACAGGGAACACCGGGGAGCTGTTTTTT.

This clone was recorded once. The DNA for the CDR3 is TGTGCCAGTAGTCTTACGCCCGACAGCAATCAGCCCCAGCATTTT. Translating it yields CASSLTPDSNQPQHF. This chain links TRBV19 with TRBJ1-5, with D uncertain. This CDR3 region has 15 residues. The V gene lost 5 bases and the J gene lost 1 base, with 12 bases spanning the gap. The germline V gene has CDR1 LNHDA and CDR2 SQIVND (reference sequence).

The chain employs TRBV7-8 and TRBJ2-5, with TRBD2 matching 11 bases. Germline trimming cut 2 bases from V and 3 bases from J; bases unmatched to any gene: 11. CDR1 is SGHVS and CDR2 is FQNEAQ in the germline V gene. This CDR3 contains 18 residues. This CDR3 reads CASSLFRTVTSGEETQYF. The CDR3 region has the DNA TGTGCCAGCAGCTTATTTCGGACCGTGACTAGCGGGGAAGAGACCCAGTACTTC.